This TCR beta chain came from a study of T cell clusters in autoimmune cytopenias. This clonotype is labeled medium-sized based on frequency. One tube held mixed TRB-A and TRB-B primer pools for touch-down PCR. Using the multiplex PCR reads, TCRdb records one entry per CDR3 protein without DNA. This sample's table has 6,000 to 9,500 distinct CDR3 sequences. In germline, CDR1 is MNHEY, CDR2 SMNVEV (reference sequence). The length of the CDR3 is 15 residues. TRB amplification used approximately 250 ng of peripheral blood genomic DNA. The chain employs TRBV27 and TRBJ2-7; TCRdb's assignment of TRBD1 cannot be checked, as there is no DNA. The sequence was collected from a human donor with an autoimmune cytopenia or autoimmune hepatitis (not recorded which). Specimen: peripheral blood. This CDR3 is CASSFLQGNHYEQYF.